This note documents a single TCR beta chain sequence. Its antigen is still unknown. The sample is drawn from a study of T cell responses to AZD1222 COVID-19 vaccine. The CDR3 covers 17 residues. The V and J ends lost 1 base and 3 bases, in that order; junction bases with no gene match: 7. Germline assignment: CDR1 MDHEN and CDR2 SYDVKM. Assay: immunoSEQ multiplex PCR; the TCRdb copy retains only in-frame clones and omits some. The sample holds some 120,000 clones, approximately 86% seen once. Study-wide findings and caveats: Clonal diversity was possibly underestimated, and white British individuals and females predominated among donors. All repertoire sampling was performed exclusively after the peak T cell response. Of the AZD1222 recipients, only 5 or 6 were seropositive at baseline. Spike as a whole was targeted by vaccine-associated CD4 TCRs, dominant at 160-218 and 743-854.

This sequence originates from an adult who received the AZD1222 COVID-19 vaccine. The chain employs TRBV28 and TRBJ2-2; 8 bases line up with TRBD1. Sequencing was performed on peripheral blood, taken 28 days after the second AZD1222 dose. CDR3 sequence reads: CASSLSAGGYHTGELFF. The CDR3 region has the DNA TGTGCCAGCAGTTTATCGGCAGGGGGCTATCACACCGGGGAGCTGTTTTTT.